Following are 32 T cell receptor beta chains from one sample sequenced in a study of blood T cell dynamics during melanoma immunotherapy (dated by TCRdb to 2019 to 2021). Library creation used the immunoSEQ multiplex PCR assay. The table was pulled from immuneACCESS by TCRdb, which kept in-frame rearrangements only. Such tables lose some clones; where checked, under half of the loss comes from unresolved V genes, and the rest has no known cause. The sample table shows roughly 8,700 clones, and 85% are seen once. Clones ranked in the top ten supply 0.85% to 1.2% of the sample. What the time point label conveys for this sample: week 3, after first cycle of checkpoint inhibitor. The source was blood, collected from a patient treated with checkpoint blockade. The receptors were sampled from a human donor with melanoma.

The chain recombines TRBV6-5 with TRBJ1-2; 8 nucleotides match TRBD1. In germline, CDR1 is MNHEY, CDR2 SVGAGI. The length of the CDR3 is 15 residues. The trim removed 2 bases at V and 5 bases at J, leaving 7 bases unmatched. CDR3 sequence: CASSYREQGGYGYTF. The CDR3 region has the DNA TGTGCCAGCAGTTACCGGGAACAGGGGGGGTATGGCTACACCTTC.

This chain links TRBV5-1 with TRBJ2-7; 9 nucleotides agree with TRBD1. The germline CDR1 and CDR2 sequences are SGHRS and YFSETQ. J was trimmed by 4 bases and V by 0 bases; bases with no gene match: 2. CDR3 length equals 14 residues. CDR3 loop: CASSLDRGLYEQYF. CDR3 coding DNA: TGCGCCAGCAGCTTGGACAGGGGGCTATACGAGCAGTACTTC.

CDR3: CASSLPDGATNEKLFF. The CDR3 DNA reads as TGCGCCAGCAGCTTGCCCGACGGTGCAACTAATGAAAAACTGTTTTTT. The chain couples TRBV5-1 to TRBJ1-4; D is ambiguous. The CDR3 covers 16 residues. Germline loops: CDR1 SGHRS, CDR2 YFSETQ. With 1 base removed from V and 0 bases from J, the gap between germline ends came to 10 bases.

This chain connects TRBV30 to TRBJ1-2, with 7 bases lining up with TRBD1. The CDR3 length is 13 residues. The V and J ends lost 2 bases and 7 bases, in that order; junction bases with no gene match: 7. The germline gives CDR1 GTSNPN, CDR2 SVGIG (reference sequence). The CDR3 loop is CAWSLSGGFGYTF. In DNA, the CDR3 is TGTGCCTGGAGTCTTTCAGGGGGGTTTGGCTACACCTTC.

The chain carries TRBV23-1 and TRBJ2-1; 7 nucleotides align to TRBD2. TRBV23-1 is noted as an ORF with a role that remains uncertain. V lost 0 bases to trimming and J lost 5 bases; unmatched junction nucleotides: 10. CDR3 length: 17 amino acids. Written as DNA, the CDR3 is TGCGCCAGCAGTCAATCGATGGGGGGGGTGTTGGACAATGAGCAGTTCTTC. It encodes CASSQSMGGVLDNEQFF.

The rearrangement joins TRBV20-1 to TRBJ1-6; D gene unclear. This CDR3 contains 10 residues. The V and J ends lost 6 bases and 15 bases respectively, with 12 bases between them. Germline loops: CDR1 DFQATT, CDR2 SNEGSKA (reference sequence). DNA of the CDR3: TGCAGTGCCCCCGTTGGTAGCCTCCACTTT. This gives the protein CSAPVGSLHF.

The genes are TRBV11-2 and TRBJ2-7; D tentatively reads TRBD1 or TRBD2 (6 bases each). The V gene lost 3 bases and the J gene lost 0 bases, with 9 bases spanning the gap. This CDR3 contains 14 residues. The germline V gene has CDR1 SGHAT and CDR2 FQNNGV. The CDR3 here is CASSLGGNSYEQYF. CDR3 sequence (DNA): TGTGCCAGCAGCTTGGGGGGCAACTCCTACGAGCAGTACTTC.

This rearrangement joins TRBV11-2 to TRBJ1-4; D not certain. Germline lookup yields CDR1 SGHAT and CDR2 FQNNGV. V gave up 4 bases and J gave up 7 bases, with 16 bases separating them. The CDR3 is 15 residues long. CDR3 in amino acids: CASSSVGILGEKLFF. The CDR3 DNA reads TGTGCCAGCAGCTCAGTCGGGATCCTGGGTGAAAAACTGTTTTTT.

The V and J genes are TRBV5-4 and TRBJ2-1; D is ambiguous. The germline gives CDR1 SGHNT, CDR2 YYREEE (reference sequence). The length of the CDR3 is 14 residues. Trimming left V 4 bases short and J 2 bases short, with 10 bases between. CDR3 in DNA: TGTGCCAGCAGCCCCCATAGCCCCTACAATGAGCAGTTCTTC. Its protein product is CASSPHSPYNEQFF.

V is TRBV4-1 and J is TRBJ1-1; no clear D. CDR1 MGHRA and CDR2 YSYEKL come from the germline V gene. The ends were cut back, 0 bases at V and 5 bases at J, with 16 bases in the middle. The CDR3 is 16 residues long. The CDR3 DNA reads TGCGCCAGCAGCCAAGATCGAACGGGGTTTAGAACTGAAGCTTTCTTT. Residues: CASSQDRTGFRTEAFF.

This clone was found a few times. The chain uses TRBV7-2 and TRBJ1-2; D uncertain. Germline V CDR1 and CDR2: SGHTA, FQGNSA. V was cut by 5 bases and J by 3 bases, with 13 bases left in between. The CDR3 runs 14 residues. The chain's CDR3 is CASSLTGSHYGYTF. In DNA form, the CDR3 reads TGTGCCAGCAGCCTGACGGGTTCCCACTATGGCTACACCTTC.

This sequence joins TRBV9 and TRBJ2-3; 12 bases map to TRBD2. The CDR3 contains 16 residues. J was trimmed by 2 bases and V by 3 bases; bases with no gene match: 4. CDR1 SGDLS and CDR2 YYNGEE come from the germline V gene. The CDR3 here is CASSAGLAGITDTQYF. The CDR3 region has the DNA TGTGCCAGCAGCGCCGGACTAGCGGGGATCACAGATACGCAGTATTTT.

The chain is built from TRBV19 and TRBJ1-2; 8 positions match TRBD1. The V and J ends lost 3 bases and 4 bases, in that order; junction bases with no gene match: 4. This CDR3 has 14 residues. Germline V gene data show CDR1 as LNHDA and CDR2 as SQIVND (reference sequence). The CDR3 is CASSISGGSYGYTF. The CDR3 nucleotides read TGTGCCAGTAGTATTTCAGGGGGCAGCTATGGCTACACCTTC.

The chain combines TRBV7-9 with TRBJ2-4; maybe TRBD2 (6 bases). The length of the CDR3 is 14 residues. V gave up 4 bases and J gave up 9 bases, with 16 bases separating them. The germline V gene has CDR1 SEHNR and CDR2 FQNEAQ (reference sequence). The CDR3 loop is CASSSDGRGGIQYF. The CDR3 DNA reads TGTGCCAGCAGCTCCGACGGCCGGGGAGGCATTCAGTACTTC.

The V gene is TRBV6-5, the J gene TRBJ1-3; the D is unclear. V dropped 0 bases and J dropped 9 bases, with 9 bases sitting between them. This CDR3 comprises 13 residues. Germline CDR1 MNHEY, CDR2 SVGAGI. CDR3 residues: CASSYSDLSTIYF. CDR3 DNA sequence: TGTGCCAGCAGTTACTCGGACTTATCCACCATATATTTT.

This clone has a handful of counts. The chain combines TRBV7-9 with TRBJ2-2; 9 bases match TRBD2. The germline V gene encodes CDR1 SEHNR and CDR2 FQNEAQ (reference sequence). The CDR3 consists of 16 residues. V was pared by 1 base and J by 4 bases, with 4 bases of the junction left unmatched. This CDR3 is CASSLGSGGLTGELFF. The CDR3 bases are TGTGCCAGCAGCTTAGGTAGCGGGGGCCTCACCGGGGAGCTGTTTTTT.

This clone is a singleton in its sample. The V call is TRBV30, the J call TRBJ1-1; no clear D gene. This CDR3 has 14 residues. The V end was cut by 3 bases, the J end by 2 bases, with 13 bases between. The germline CDR1 and CDR2 sequences are GTSNPN and SVGIG (reference sequence). CDR3 region: CAWSRYGTNTEAFF. The DNA for the CDR3 is TGTGCCTGGAGCCGATATGGCACAAACACTGAAGCTTTCTTT.

The chain uses TRBV30 and TRBJ1-2; no firm D call. Trimming removed 2 bases at V and 8 bases at J, with 12 bases between. Germline CDR1 reads GTSNPN; CDR2 reads SVGIG (reference sequence). CDR3 length equals 12 residues. The CDR3 DNA follows: TGTGCCTGGAGTACGACGGTTTTAGGCTACACCTTC. Translating it yields CAWSTTVLGYTF.

This clone was counted once. This chain links TRBV30 with TRBJ1-4; D is possibly TRBD1 (6 bases). Germline V lookup: CDR1 GTSNPN, CDR2 SVGIG (reference sequence). Trimming removed 4 bases at V and 6 bases at J, with 12 bases between. The CDR3 contains 13 residues. Here the CDR3 DNA reads TGTGCCTGGACTGGGGGGCGAGATGAAAAACTGTTTTTT. The encoded protein is CAWTGGRDEKLFF.

V is TRBV7-2 and J is TRBJ2-2; TRBD1 aligns across 10 bases. Germline V gives CDR1 SGHTA, CDR2 FQGNSA. CDR3 length equals 16 residues. V shed 5 bases and J 3 bases; nucleotides not matched to a gene: 6. CDR3 nucleotides: TGTGCCAGCAGCATACGACAGGGGGCGGACACCGGGGAGCTGTTTTTT. Residues: CASSIRQGADTGELFF.

The V and J genes are TRBV5-1 and TRBJ1-1; TRBD1 might be the D (5 bases). V shed 2 bases and J shed 0 bases, with 17 bases lying between them. Looked up from germline, CDR1 is SGHRS and CDR2 is YFSETQ. The CDR3 is made up of 17 amino acids. The chain's CDR3 is CASSFSAREGLNTEAFF. CDR3 sequence (DNA): TGCGCCAGCAGCTTCTCCGCCAGGGAGGGTCTGAACACTGAAGCTTTCTTT.

This clone was seen more than once but under ten times. V is TRBV11-3 and J is TRBJ1-1; D perhaps matches TRBD1 (5 bases). The CDR3 is made up of 13 amino acids. V dropped 1 base and J dropped 8 bases, with 11 bases sitting between them. In germline, CDR1 is SGHNT, CDR2 YENEEA. For the CDR3, the DNA is TGTGCCAGCAGCTTAGGGCCAGGGTCCGAAGCTTTCTTT. Translation: CASSLGPGSEAFF.

This clone appeared a single time. The V call is TRBV6-5, the J call TRBJ2-7; a weak D match, TRBD1 (5 bases). This CDR3 is built from 15 residues. Deletions cut 0 bases from V and 0 bases from J, with 9 bases between. Germline V gene data show CDR1 as MNHEY and CDR2 as SVGAGI. CDR3 residues: CASSYSPDSSYEQYF. CDR3 bases: TGTGCCAGCAGTTACTCCCCAGACAGCTCCTACGAGCAGTACTTC.

The DNA for the CDR3 is TGTGCCAGCAGCGTGGGGCTAGCGGGGGGTTCTAGCACAGATACGCAGTATTTT. This translates into CASSVGLAGGSSTDTQYF. The V call is TRBV9, the J call TRBJ2-3; 11 bases are a match to TRBD2. The junction had 8 bases not matched to a gene; V was cut back by 2 bases and J by 0 bases. In germline, CDR1 is SGDLS, CDR2 YYNGEE. The CDR3 runs to 18 residues.

V gene TRBV7-2 combines with J gene TRBJ2-5, with D hard to call. In germline, CDR1 is SGHTA, CDR2 FQGNSA. Trimming took 5 bases from V and 4 from J, leaving 17 bases between them. The CDR3 totals 15 residues. The CDR3 here is CASSPNGLILETQYF. As DNA, the CDR3 is TGTGCCAGCAGCCCCAACGGGTTGATCTTAGAGACCCAGTACTTC.

This clone has just a few counts. The chain carries TRBV2 and TRBJ1-4, with 8 nucleotides matching TRBD1. The CDR3 runs 15 residues. The germline CDR1 and CDR2 sequences are SNHLY and FYNNEI. The junction had 12 bases not matched to a gene; V was cut back by 7 bases and J by 8 bases. The DNA of the CDR3 is TGTGCCAGCACCAGCGAGACAGGGGTGGGCGAAAAACTGTTTTTT. This codes for CASTSETGVGEKLFF. Full variable domain (remainder filled in from reference TRBV2 and TRBJ1-4): EPEVTQTPSHQVTQMGQEVILRCVPISNHLYFYWYRQILGQKVEFLVSFYNNEISEKSEIFDDQFSVERPDGSNFTLKIRSTKLEDSAMYFCASTSETGVGEKLFFGSGTQLSVL.

The chain joins TRBV7-8 to TRBJ2-1, with a possible D match to TRBD1 (6 bases). Germline V gene data show CDR1 as SGHVS and CDR2 as FQNEAQ. CDR3 length: 15 amino acids. V was cut by 2 bases and J by 7 bases, with 15 bases left in between. This CDR3 is CASSLSDSRGNEQFF. CDR3 DNA sequence: TGTGCCAGCAGCTTATCGGACAGTAGGGGGAATGAGCAGTTCTTC. Full variable domain (rest looked up from reference TRBV7-8 and TRBJ2-1): GAGVSQSPRYKVAKRGQDVALRCDPISGHVSLFWYQQALGQGPEFLTYFQNEAQLDKSGLPSDRFFAERPEGSVSTLKIQRTQQEDSAVYLCASSLSDSRGNEQFFGPGTRLTVL.

The chain joins TRBV7-2 to TRBJ2-6, with D possibly being TRBD1 (5 bases). Germline V gene sequence: CDR1 SGHTA, CDR2 FQGNSA. CDR3 length equals 16 residues. V was pared by 7 bases and J by 0 bases, with 13 bases between. CDR3 nucleotide sequence: TGTGCCAGCATAGGGGTTAGAGCCTCTGGGGCCAACGTCCTGACTTTC. It is translated as CASIGVRASGANVLTF.

This clone was seen only once. The V and J genes are TRBV7-2 and TRBJ2-7; 12 nucleotides match TRBD2. V was clipped by 6 bases and J by 8 bases; unmatched bases: 11. The CDR3 is 15 residues long. Germline CDR1 is SGHTA and CDR2 is FQGNSA. CDR3 DNA: TGTGCCAGCAGTCTCGGAACTAGCGGGGGGCTAAAGCAGTACTTC. Translating gives CASSLGTSGGLKQYF. The complete variable domain, with remaining parts taken from reference TRBV7-2 and TRBJ2-7, reads GAGVSQSPSNKVTEKGKDVELRCDPISGHTALYWYRQSLGQGLEFLIYFQGNSAPDKSGLPSDRFSAERTGGSVSTLTIQRTQQEDSAVYLCASSLGTSGGLKQYFGPGTRLTVT.

The sample holds a few counts of this clone. The chain carries TRBV9 and TRBJ1-1; 9 bases are a match to TRBD1. V was clipped by 4 bases and J by 3 bases; unmatched bases: 7. This CDR3 has 15 residues. Germline V gene sequence: CDR1 SGDLS, CDR2 YYNGEE. CDR3 sequence reads: CASSPRDRDYTEAFF. The CDR3, as DNA: TGTGCCAGCAGCCCAAGGGACAGGGATTACACTGAAGCTTTCTTT.

The genes are TRBV5-1 and TRBJ1-4; 7 bases map to TRBD1. From germline, CDR1 is SGHRS and CDR2 YFSETQ. The CDR3 is 14 amino acids. V was pared by 3 bases and J by 8 bases, with 7 bases of the junction left unmatched. The CDR3 here is CASSSQGDSEKLFF. For the CDR3, the DNA is TGCGCCAGCAGCTCTCAGGGGGATTCGGAAAAACTGTTTTTT.

This clone was observed a few times. This chain uses TRBV6-5 with TRBJ1-2, with D tentatively TRBD1 (5 bases). The CDR3 sequence is 15 residues long. CDR1 and CDR2 from the germline V gene are MNHEY and SVGAGI. The V end lost 7 bases, the J end lost 4 bases, and 19 bases lay between the germline ends. CDR3 region: CASTGRALRGYGYTF. CDR3 DNA sequence: TGTGCCAGCACGGGCAGGGCCCTACGCGGCTATGGCTACACCTTC.